Presented here are 14 T cell receptor beta chains from one specimen sequenced in a study of T cell responses to AZD1222 COVID-19 vaccine. The assay was immunoSEQ multiplex PCR, and TCRdb's table has in-frame clones only and misses some. Counted here are some 87,000 clones, 75% to 90% occurring once; the ten biggest clones make up roughly 31%. The input for sequencing was peripheral blood, taken on day 0 of AZD1222 vaccination. The receptors originated from an adult in good health.

This clone was observed once. This chain connects TRBV12-5 to TRBJ1-5, with 7 bases aligning to TRBD1. The germline V gene encodes CDR1 LGHNT and CDR2 FRNRAP. The V segment lost 1 base and the J segment 11 bases; nucleotides outside the gene matches: 8. CDR3 length: 14 amino acids. CDR3 sequence: CASGLATGVATQHF. CDR3 DNA: TGTGCTAGTGGTTTGGCTACAGGGGTCGCGACCCAGCATTTT. The whole variable domain, filled in from reference TRBV12-5 and TRBJ1-5, reads DARVTQTPRHKVTEMGQEVTMRCQPILGHNTVFWYRQTMMQGLELLAYFRNRAPLDDSGMPKDRFSAEMPDATLATLKIQPSEPRDSAVYFCASGLATGVATQHFGDGTRLSIL.

This clone was detected only a few times. The V and J genes are TRBV11-3 and TRBJ2-7; 10 bases fit TRBD1. This CDR3 has 14 amino acids. CDR1 is SGHNT and CDR2 is YENEEA in the germline V gene. Trimming took 4 bases from V and 2 from J; bases not matched to a gene: 2. CDR3 bases: TGTGCCAGCAGCTGGGACAGGGGAACCTACGAGCAGTACTTC. This translates into CASSWDRGTYEQYF.

The chain couples TRBV28 to TRBJ2-1, with D possibly matching TRBD2 (5 bases). Germline V lookup: CDR1 MDHEN, CDR2 SYDVKM. The V gene lost 3 bases and the J gene lost 8 bases, with 8 bases spanning the gap. The CDR3 is made up of 12 amino acids. The CDR3 protein is CASSFLEDEQFF. As DNA, the CDR3 is TGTGCCAGCAGTTTTCTGGAGGATGAGCAGTTCTTC.

V and J are TRBV28 and TRBJ2-3; D may be TRBD2 (6 bases). V shed 3 bases and J shed 7 bases, with 8 bases lying between them. The CDR3 loop spans 12 amino acids. Germline V gives CDR1 MDHEN, CDR2 SYDVKM. CDR3 sequence (DNA): TGTGCCAGCAGTTTCGGGAGATATACGCAGTATTTT. Translating it yields CASSFGRYTQYF.

V is TRBV2 and J is TRBJ2-1; TRBD1 aligns across 8 bases. This CDR3 has 13 amino acids. The V segment lost 6 bases and the J segment 7 bases; nucleotides outside the gene matches: 5. CDR1 and CDR2 (germline): SNHLY, FYNNEI. The CDR3 region has the DNA TGTGCCAGCAGGTCGGGACAGGTGAATGAGCAGTTCTTC. Translating gives CASRSGQVNEQFF.

The CDR3, as DNA: TGTGCCAGCAGTTTAAGGCTAGGCTATGGCTACACCTTC. Its protein product is CASSLRLGYGYTF. The chain carries TRBV28 and TRBJ1-2; no clear D. Germline V gene data show CDR1 as MDHEN and CDR2 as SYDVKM. The V and J ends lost 2 bases and 4 bases respectively, with 8 bases between them. The CDR3 is 13 residues long.

The J gene is TRBJ2-6, the V gene TRBV28; D possibly corresponds to TRBD1 (6 bases). V dropped 8 bases and J dropped 0 bases, with 11 bases sitting between them. Germline CDR1 reads MDHEN; CDR2 reads SYDVKM. This CDR3 contains 15 residues. The CDR3 loop is CASGTPLSGANVLTF. The CDR3 coding sequence is TGTGCCAGCGGGACACCTCTCTCTGGGGCCAACGTCCTGACTTTC.

This clone turned up a few times. This chain links TRBV6-6 with TRBJ2-2; TRBD1 agrees at 7 bases. The CDR3 contains 15 residues. CDR1 is MNHNY, CDR2 SVGAGI, per germline (reference sequence). V gave up 5 bases and J gave up 1 base; unmatched junction bases: 4. This chain's CDR3 is CASSRDSKNTGELFF. CDR3 sequence (DNA): TGTGCCAGCAGTCGGGACAGCAAGAACACCGGGGAGCTGTTTTTT.

This clone was found once. The DNA of the CDR3 is TGCAGTGCTAGACGCGGCGGAGGCTACACCTTC. It yields the protein CSARRGGGYTF. The J gene is TRBJ1-2, the V gene TRBV20-1; no clear D. Germline CDR1 and CDR2: DFQATT and SNEGSKA (reference sequence). Deletions cut 2 bases from V and 8 bases from J, with 9 bases between. This CDR3 comprises 11 residues.

The V call is TRBV6-6, the J call TRBJ1-2; 9 nucleotides align to TRBD1. This CDR3 is 15 amino acids long. Losses at the gene ends were 6 bases for V and 4 bases for J; bases not matched to a gene: 9. The germline gives CDR1 MNHNY, CDR2 SVGAGI (reference sequence). This chain's CDR3 is CASSPSATGGYGYTF. CDR3 coding DNA: TGTGCCAGCAGCCCTTCCGCGACAGGGGGCTATGGCTACACCTTC.

This clone was seen only once. The genes are TRBV4-1 and TRBJ1-6; 10 positions match TRBD1. Germline CDR1 and CDR2: MGHRA and YSYEKL. There are 17 residues in the CDR3. The V gene end was trimmed by 2 bases and the J gene end by 0 bases; junction bases not matched to a gene: 1. CDR3 nucleotide sequence: TGCGCCAGCAGCCAACGGGACAGGGGCTCCTATAATTCACCCCTCCACTTT. It yields the protein CASSQRDRGSYNSPLHF.

This rearrangement joins TRBV11-2 to TRBJ1-2, with D perhaps matching TRBD1 (6 bases). The CDR3 is 13 residues long. Germline-derived CDR1 and CDR2 are SGHAT and FQNNGV. V was pared by 5 bases and J by 8 bases, with 15 bases between. CDR3 amino acids: CASSVTGFNGYTF. Here the CDR3 DNA reads TGTGCCAGCAGCGTTACAGGGTTCAACGGCTACACCTTC.

The count of this clone is one. For the CDR3, the DNA is TGTGCCAGCAGACCTACAGGGGGCTACGAGCAGTACTTC. Amino acids: CASRPTGGYEQYF. This chain joins TRBV3-1 (or the pseudogene TRBV3-2) and TRBJ2-7; 8 nucleotides line up with TRBD1. Per the germline V gene, CDR1 is LGHDT and CDR2 is YNNKEL (reference sequence). V was clipped by 6 bases and J by 3 bases; unmatched bases: 4. This CDR3 comprises 13 residues.

The chain couples TRBV6-5 to TRBJ2-2; no firm D call. The V end lost 4 bases, the J end lost 4 bases, and 10 bases lay between the germline ends. The CDR3 contains 14 residues. Germline V lookup: CDR1 MNHEY, CDR2 SVGAGI. The CDR3 protein is CASSSGGGTGELFF. CDR3 nucleotides: TGTGCCAGCAGTTCTGGCGGCGGCACCGGGGAGCTGTTTTTT.